The 14 T cell receptor beta chains listed next were all sequenced from one sample in a study of cytomegalovirus exposure and HLA in healthy donors. This table comes from immunoSEQ multiplex PCR, and its TCRdb copy is limited to in-frame clones, with some not included. The table lists a few hundred thousand clones, 75% to 90% of them singletons. The sequenced material came from PBMCs. The source of these receptors is a woman younger than 35 in good health and CMV-seronegative.

The chain combines TRBV7-9 with TRBJ2-6; D remains ambiguous. V was shortened by 0 bases and J by 0 bases, with 9 bases between the two germline ends. The germline V gene encodes CDR1 SEHNR and CDR2 FQNEAQ (reference sequence). The CDR3 runs to 17 residues. CDR3 sequence: CASSLARSISGANVLTF. In DNA form, the CDR3 reads TGTGCCAGCAGCTTAGCTCGGAGTATCTCTGGGGCCAACGTCCTGACTTTC.

J is TRBJ1-5 and V is TRBV29-1, with unresolved D. V was cut by 5 bases and J by 3 bases, with 11 bases left in between. The CDR3 consists of 13 residues. The germline V gene has CDR1 SQVTM and CDR2 ANQGSEA. The CDR3 here is CSVRTGDNQPQHF. DNA for the CDR3: TGCAGCGTTCGCACGGGAGACAATCAGCCCCAGCATTTT.

This clone has just one count. The V call is TRBV4-1, the J call TRBJ2-3, with a possible D match to TRBD1 (5 bases). Germline CDR1 reads MGHRA; CDR2 reads YSYEKL. CDR3 length: 12 amino acids. V dropped 4 bases and J dropped 4 bases, with 6 bases sitting between them. The CDR3 DNA reads TGCGCCAGCAGCCCAGGGTCAGATACGCAGTATTTT. This encodes CASSPGSDTQYF.

The chain uses TRBV6-1 and TRBJ2-5; D not resolved. The CDR3 totals 12 residues. Trimming left V 7 bases short and J 5 bases short, with 11 bases between. Looked up from germline, CDR1 is MNHNS and CDR2 is SASEGT. CDR3 amino acids: CASMSTRETQYF. For the CDR3, the DNA is TGTGCCAGCATGTCCACGAGGGAGACCCAGTACTTC.

This chain joins TRBV2 and TRBJ1-3; D not resolved. The V end lost 6 bases, the J end lost 0 bases, and 12 bases lay between the germline ends. Germline V gene sequence: CDR1 SNHLY, CDR2 FYNNEI. There are 15 residues in the CDR3. In nucleotides, the CDR3 is TGTGCCAGCAGCGTACACCGCCTCTCTGGAAACACCATATATTTT. It encodes CASSVHRLSGNTIYF.

In nucleotides, the CDR3 is TGCAGCGCGCATGGGGGCACGTTAACCAAGGATGGCTACACCTTC. Translated, it gives CSAHGGTLTKDGYTF. This sequence joins TRBV29-1 and TRBJ1-2; D perhaps matches TRBD1 (6 bases). CDR1 and CDR2 (germline): SQVTM, ANQGSEA. V lost 7 bases, J lost 6 bases, and 24 bases lay in between. CDR3 length: 15 residues.

The CDR3 coding sequence is TGTGCCAGCAGCTTGAACTTTCCGAGACGAGGTGAGCAGTTCTTC. This codes for CASSLNFPRRGEQFF. The chain joins TRBV7-3 to TRBJ2-1; no definite D call. V was pared by 3 bases and J by 9 bases, with 18 bases between. Germline CDR1 is SGHTA and CDR2 is FQGTGA. The CDR3 spans 15 residues.

The rearrangement joins TRBV9 to TRBJ1-5; no clear D gene. CDR1 and CDR2 (germline): SGDLS, YYNGEE. V was trimmed by 0 bases and J by 6 bases, leaving 7 bases between them. The CDR3 spans 13 residues. CDR3 DNA sequence: TGTGCCAGCAGCGTAGAAGCTGGTCAGCCCCAGCATTTT. Protein sequence: CASSVEAGQPQHF. Supplemented by reference TRBV9 and TRBJ1-5, the full variable domain reads DSGVTQTPKHLITATGQRVTLRCSPRSGDLSVYWYQQSLDQGLQFLIQYYNGEERAKGNILERFSAQQFPDLHSELNLSSLELGDSALYFCASSVEAGQPQHFGDGTRLSIL.

This chain connects TRBV7-9 to TRBJ2-1; TRBD2 matches at 10 bases. The CDR3 extends over 18 amino acids. The germline V gene has CDR1 SEHNR and CDR2 FQNEAQ (reference sequence). V lost 6 bases to trimming and J lost 2 bases; unmatched junction nucleotides: 13. CDR3 nucleotides: TGTGCCAGCAGACCCAGGACTAGCGGAGAGAGGGCCTACAATGAGCAGTTCTTC. Its protein product is CASRPRTSGERAYNEQFF.

For this clone: The same CDR3 can be traced to other DNA sequences in this sample. CDR3 amino acids: CSAAGTEAFF. CDR3 DNA: TGCAGTGCCGCGGGGACTGAAGCTTTCTTT. The chain employs TRBV29-1 and TRBJ1-1, with D uncertain. Germline-derived CDR1 and CDR2 are SQVTM and ANQGSEA. The CDR3 consists of 10 residues.

The chain recombines TRBV7-9 with TRBJ1-1; TRBD1 is a possible D gene (6 bases). CDR3 size: 14 residues. Germline V gene data show CDR1 as SEHNR and CDR2 as FQNEAQ (reference sequence). V was trimmed by 1 base and J by 1 base, leaving 7 bases between them. CDR3 sequence (DNA): TGTGCCAGCAGCTTAGAGGGGGAGAACACTGAAGCTTTCTTT. It yields the protein CASSLEGENTEAFF.

The gene calls are TRBV19 and TRBJ2-1; D call uncertain. Germline CDR1 and CDR2: LNHDA and SQIVND (reference sequence). V lost 8 bases to trimming and J lost 6 bases, with 8 bases between them. CDR3 size: 11 residues. CDR3 sequence reads: CASRSGNEQFF. CDR3 DNA sequence: TGTGCCAGTCGGTCGGGCAATGAGCAGTTCTTC.

The J gene is TRBJ1-1, the V gene TRBV6-4; 7 bases line up with TRBD1. This CDR3 region has 14 residues. With 5 bases clipped from V and 4 bases from J, the junction kept 7 bases outside the gene matches. The V gene's germline CDR1 is MRHNA and CDR2 SNTAGT. The DNA for the CDR3 is TGTGCCAGCAGTAACAGGGGCGGAGGCACTGAAGCTTTCTTT. Amino acids: CASSNRGGGTEAFF.

A remark on this clone: This sample includes further DNA sequences coding for the same CDR3. CDR3: CASSIRTSGSTDTQYF. CDR3 coding DNA: TGTGCCAGTAGTATCCGGACTAGCGGGAGCACAGATACGCAGTATTTT. The rearrangement links TRBV19 to TRBJ2-3; 11 nucleotides line up with TRBD2. The germline CDR1 and CDR2 sequences are LNHDA and SQIVND (reference sequence). The trim removed 3 bases at V and 0 bases at J, leaving 2 bases unmatched. The CDR3 totals 16 residues.